A selection of T cell receptor beta chains follows, all from one sample in a study of CD8 T cells in Susac syndrome. TCRdb re-called the immunoSEQ multiplex PCR reads with MiXCR, one entry per CDR3 protein. The sample contains about 290,000 distinct CDR3 sequences, 75% to 85% of which appear only once. What was sequenced was CD8+ T cells from PBMCs. These TCRs come from a human donor with multiple sclerosis. The CDR3 runs from the conserved cysteine through the conserved F or W. D genes are given only for firm matches. Size is stated for part of the rows, as once, few or many counts, or as a class when the clone is expanded.

D gene: NA
V gene: TRBV12-3/TRBV12-4
clone size: NA
J gene: TRBJ2-1
CDR3 protein: CASSLVQPFNNEQFF
CDR3 DNA: TGTGCCAGCAGTTTAGTTCAGCCCTTCAACAATGAGCAGTTCTTC

D gene: NA
V gene: TRBV6-1
clone size: NA
J gene: TRBJ2-7
CDR3 protein: CASSPLTHTRAYEQYF
CDR3 DNA: TGTGCCAGCAGTCCCCTTACCCATACCCGGGCCTACGAGCAGTACTTC

D gene: NA
V gene: TRBV7-9
clone size: NA
J gene: TRBJ2-5
CDR3 protein: CASREDWKETQYF
CDR3 DNA: TGTGCCAGCAGGGAGGACTGGAAAGAGACCCAGTACTTC

D gene: TRBD1
V gene: TRBV29-1
clone size: NA
J gene: TRBJ2-1
CDR3 protein: CSVDEGTGGFNEQFF
CDR3 DNA: TGCAGCGTTGATGAGGGGACAGGGGGCTTCAATGAGCAGTTCTTC

D gene: NA
V gene: TRBV19
clone size: few
J gene: TRBJ1-1
CDR3 protein: CASSTGHTEAFF
CDR3 DNA: TGTGCCAGTAGTACAGGTCACACTGAAGCTTTCTTT

D gene: NA
V gene: TRBV9
clone size: NA
J gene: TRBJ2-1
CDR3 protein: CASSSQNPHYNEQFF
CDR3 DNA: TGTGCCAGCAGCTCTCAGAACCCCCACTACAATGAGCAGTTCTTC

D gene: NA
V gene: TRBV9
clone size: NA
J gene: TRBJ2-3
CDR3 protein: CASSFRLGGTYTDTQYF
CDR3 DNA: TGTGCCAGCAGCTTCCGCCTGGGCGGAACATACACAGATACGCAGTATTTT

D gene: NA
V gene: TRBV20-1
clone size: NA
J gene: TRBJ1-5
CDR3 protein: CSARGGVGNQPQHF
CDR3 DNA: TGCAGTGCTAGGGGGGGCGTCGGCAATCAGCCCCAGCATTTT

D gene: TRBD1
V gene: TRBV5-6
clone size: NA
J gene: TRBJ1-2
CDR3 protein: CASSSQGSYGYTF
CDR3 DNA: TGTGCCAGCAGCTCACAGGGGTCCTATGGCTACACCTTC

D gene: NA
V gene: TRBV7-6
clone size: NA
J gene: TRBJ2-7
CDR3 protein: CASSLAGGGREQYF
CDR3 DNA: TGTGCCAGCAGCTTAGCCGGGGGAGGACGGGAGCAGTACTTC

D gene: NA
V gene: TRBV4-3
clone size: NA
J gene: TRBJ1-3
CDR3 protein: CASSQGVGATVGNTIYF
CDR3 DNA: TGCGCCAGCAGCCAAGGGGTCGGGGCAACGGTTGGAAACACCATATATTTT

D gene: NA
V gene: TRBV4-3
clone size: NA
J gene: TRBJ2-7
CDR3 protein: CASSQDRIGQSYEQYF
CDR3 DNA: TGCGCCAGCAGCCAAGATCGAATTGGACAAAGCTACGAGCAGTACTTC

D gene: NA
V gene: TRBV13
clone size: few
J gene: TRBJ2-3
CDR3 protein: CASSRLGFFLLDTQYF
CDR3 DNA: TGTGCCAGCAGCCGCCTGGGATTCTTTTTATTGGATACGCAGTATTTT

D gene: TRBD2
V gene: TRBV27
clone size: NA
J gene: TRBJ2-7
CDR3 protein: CASSLLGTSGGGEQYF
CDR3 DNA: TGTGCCAGCAGTCTACTCGGGACTAGCGGAGGGGGCGAGCAGTACTTC

D gene: NA
V gene: TRBV28
clone size: NA
J gene: TRBJ2-3
CDR3 protein: CASSLLTSTDTQYF
CDR3 DNA: TGTGCCAGCAGTTTACTGACTAGCACAGATACGCAGTATTTT

D gene: TRBD2
V gene: TRBV2
clone size: NA
J gene: TRBJ2-1
CDR3 protein: CATYLAEDYNEQFF
CDR3 DNA: TGTGCCACCTACCTAGCGGAGGACTACAATGAGCAGTTCTTC

D gene: NA
V gene: TRBV12-3/TRBV12-4
clone size: few
J gene: TRBJ2-1
CDR3 protein: CASSFLFPGTYYNEQFF
CDR3 DNA: TGTGCCAGCAGTTTCCTTTTCCCCGGGACTTACTACAATGAGCAGTTCTTC

D gene: NA
V gene: TRBV12-3/TRBV12-4
clone size: NA
J gene: TRBJ2-1
CDR3 protein: CASRDWGDENNEQFF
CDR3 DNA: TGTGCCAGCAGGGACTGGGGGGACGAGAACAATGAGCAGTTCTTC

D gene: NA
V gene: TRBV10-1
clone size: NA
J gene: TRBJ2-7
CDR3 protein: CASSMAGYHEQYF
CDR3 DNA: TGCGCCAGCAGTATGGCAGGGTACCACGAGCAGTACTTC

D gene: TRBD2
V gene: TRBV7-2
clone size: NA
J gene: TRBJ2-2
CDR3 protein: CASSPTGLAGGNTGELFF
CDR3 DNA: TGTGCCAGCAGCCCCACGGGACTAGCGGGAGGTAACACCGGGGAGCTGTTTTTT

D gene: NA
V gene: TRBV9
clone size: once
J gene: TRBJ2-7
CDR3 protein: CASAREVPPYEQYF
CDR3 DNA: TGTGCCAGTGCCAGGGAAGTTCCTCCCTACGAGCAGTACTTC

D gene: NA
V gene: TRBV28
clone size: once
J gene: TRBJ2-6
CDR3 protein: CASSLLVSGANVLTF
CDR3 DNA: TGTGCCAGCAGTTTATTGGTTTCTGGGGCCAACGTCCTGACTTTC

D gene: NA
V gene: TRBV6-2/TRBV6-3
clone size: NA
J gene: TRBJ1-2
CDR3 protein: CASSETVNYGYTF
CDR3 DNA: TGTGCCAGCAGCGAGACGGTAAACTATGGCTACACCTTC

D gene: NA
V gene: TRBV20-1
clone size: NA
J gene: TRBJ2-1
CDR3 protein: CSAPYNEQFF
CDR3 DNA: TGCAGTGCACCCTACAATGAGCAGTTCTTC

D gene: TRBD2
V gene: TRBV6-2/TRBV6-3
clone size: NA
J gene: TRBJ2-3
CDR3 protein: CASTALAGADTQYF
CDR3 DNA: TGTGCCAGCACCGCCCTAGCGGGAGCAGATACGCAGTATTTT

D gene: TRBD2
V gene: TRBV12-3/TRBV12-4
clone size: once
J gene: TRBJ2-1
CDR3 protein: CASSLVAGGISSYNEQFF
CDR3 DNA: TGTGCCAGCAGTTTAGTAGCGGGAGGTATAAGCTCCTACAATGAGCAGTTCTTC

D gene: TRBD2
V gene: TRBV15
clone size: NA
J gene: TRBJ2-1
CDR3 protein: CATERENYNEQFF
CDR3 DNA: TGTGCCACAGAGCGGGAGAATTACAATGAGCAGTTCTTC

D gene: NA
V gene: TRBV12-3/TRBV12-4
clone size: once
J gene: TRBJ2-5
CDR3 protein: CASSLRAGEETQYF
CDR3 DNA: TGTGCCAGCAGTTTACGTGCAGGGGAGGAGACCCAGTACTTC

D gene: NA
V gene: TRBV14
clone size: NA
J gene: TRBJ2-1
CDR3 protein: CASSPLVGLAQVGSEQFF
CDR3 DNA: TGTGCCAGCAGCCCTCTGGTCGGGCTAGCGCAAGTTGGGAGTGAGCAGTTCTTC

D gene: NA
V gene: TRBV27
clone size: NA
J gene: TRBJ1-4
CDR3 protein: CASSPLPDEKLFF
CDR3 DNA: TGTGCCAGCAGTCCGTTACCCGATGAAAAACTGTTTTTT

D gene: TRBD2
V gene: TRBV29-1
clone size: NA
J gene: TRBJ2-1
CDR3 protein: CSVEDEGRTSGFNEQFF
CDR3 DNA: TGCAGCGTTGAAGATGAGGGTCGGACTAGCGGGTTCAATGAGCAGTTCTTC

D gene: TRBD1
V gene: TRBV27
clone size: NA
J gene: TRBJ1-5
CDR3 protein: CASSAPTGYSNQPQHF
CDR3 DNA: TGTGCCAGCAGTGCCCCGACAGGGTATAGCAATCAGCCCCAGCATTTT

D gene: TRBD1
V gene: TRBV6-5
clone size: NA
J gene: TRBJ2-7
CDR3 protein: CASSDSTGGLYEQYF
CDR3 DNA: TGTGCCAGCAGTGACTCGACAGGGGGCTTATACGAGCAGTACTTC

D gene: TRBD2
V gene: TRBV5-4
clone size: NA
J gene: TRBJ2-2
CDR3 protein: CASTRAREIDTGELFF
CDR3 DNA: TGTGCCAGCACCCGGGCGCGGGAGATAGACACCGGGGAGCTGTTTTTT

D gene: NA
V gene: TRBV4-1
clone size: NA
J gene: TRBJ1-5
CDR3 protein: CASSQVRGEGPNQPQHF
CDR3 DNA: TGCGCCAGCAGCCAAGTTCGTGGGGAGGGGCCCAATCAGCCCCAGCATTTT

D gene: NA
V gene: TRBV6-1
clone size: few
J gene: TRBJ2-1
CDR3 protein: CASNLGRDLEQFF
CDR3 DNA: TGTGCCAGCAACCTCGGTCGAGATCTTGAGCAGTTCTTC

D gene: TRBD1
V gene: TRBV5-1
clone size: NA
J gene: TRBJ1-5
CDR3 protein: CARLDRNNQPQHF
CDR3 DNA: TGCGCCAGGCTGGACAGGAACAATCAGCCCCAGCATTTT

D gene: NA
V gene: TRBV19
clone size: NA
J gene: TRBJ1-2
CDR3 protein: CASSQGYYGYTF
CDR3 DNA: TGTGCCAGTTCACAGGGATACTATGGCTACACCTTC

D gene: NA
V gene: TRBV21-1
clone size: NA
J gene: TRBJ2-3
CDR3 protein: CASSKPAGEDTQYF
CDR3 DNA: TGTGCCAGCAGCAAACCCGCGGGAGAGGATACGCAGTATTTT

D gene: TRBD2
V gene: TRBV28
clone size: few
J gene: TRBJ2-7
CDR3 protein: CASSLVGGYSYEQYF
CDR3 DNA: TGTGCCAGCAGTTTAGTGGGGGGGTACTCCTACGAGCAGTACTTC

D gene: TRBD2
V gene: TRBV3-1
clone size: NA
J gene: TRBJ2-3
CDR3 protein: CASSQGLAGSPTDTQYF
CDR3 DNA: TGTGCCAGCAGCCAAGGACTAGCGGGATCTCCGACAGATACGCAGTATTTT

D gene: NA
V gene: TRBV5-5
clone size: NA
J gene: TRBJ1-1
CDR3 protein: CASSLVGGRTEAFF
CDR3 DNA: TGTGCCAGCAGCTTGGTTGGGGGTAGGACTGAAGCTTTCTTT

D gene: NA
V gene: TRBV5-1
clone size: NA
J gene: TRBJ1-4
CDR3 protein: CASSPPNEKLFF
CDR3 DNA: TGCGCCAGCAGCCCCCCTAATGAAAAACTGTTTTTT

D gene: NA
V gene: TRBV20-1
clone size: NA
J gene: TRBJ2-1
CDR3 protein: CSARGPLSGVFNEQFF
CDR3 DNA: TGCAGTGCTAGAGGCCCCCTATCGGGGGTTTTTAATGAGCAGTTCTTC

D gene: TRBD2
V gene: TRBV27
clone size: NA
J gene: TRBJ2-2
CDR3 protein: CASGGRANTGELFF
CDR3 DNA: TGTGCCAGTGGGGGGAGGGCCAACACCGGGGAGCTGTTTTTT

D gene: NA
V gene: TRBV6-5
clone size: NA
J gene: TRBJ1-2
CDR3 protein: CASSYSPGADYGYTF
CDR3 DNA: TGTGCCAGCAGCTACAGTCCAGGGGCGGACTATGGCTACACCTTC

D gene: NA
V gene: TRBV27
clone size: once
J gene: TRBJ1-5
CDR3 protein: CASSLLPAGNQPQHF
CDR3 DNA: TGTGCCAGCAGTCTACTCCCAGCGGGCAATCAGCCCCAGCATTTT

D gene: TRBD1
V gene: TRBV12-3/TRBV12-4
clone size: NA
J gene: TRBJ2-7
CDR3 protein: CASSLQGPLSYEQYF
CDR3 DNA: TGTGCCAGCAGCTTACAGGGGCCTCTCTCCTACGAGCAGTACTTC